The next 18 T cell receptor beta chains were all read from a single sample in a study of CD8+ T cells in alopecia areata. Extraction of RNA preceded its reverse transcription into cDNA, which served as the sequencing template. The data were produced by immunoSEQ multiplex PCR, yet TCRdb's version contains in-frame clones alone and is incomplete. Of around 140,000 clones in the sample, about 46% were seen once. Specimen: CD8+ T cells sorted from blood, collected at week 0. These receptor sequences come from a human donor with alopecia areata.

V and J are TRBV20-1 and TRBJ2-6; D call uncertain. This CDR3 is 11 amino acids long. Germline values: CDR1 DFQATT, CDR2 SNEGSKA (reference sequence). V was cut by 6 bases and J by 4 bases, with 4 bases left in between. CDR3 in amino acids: CSADGANVLTF. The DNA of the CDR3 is TGCAGTGCAGACGGGGCCAACGTCCTGACTTTC.

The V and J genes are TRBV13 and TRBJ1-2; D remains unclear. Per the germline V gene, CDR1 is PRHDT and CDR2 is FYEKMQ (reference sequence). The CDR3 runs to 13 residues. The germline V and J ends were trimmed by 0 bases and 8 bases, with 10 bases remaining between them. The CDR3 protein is CASSLGRSYGYTF. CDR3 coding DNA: TGTGCCAGCAGCTTAGGGCGCAGCTACGGCTACACCTTC. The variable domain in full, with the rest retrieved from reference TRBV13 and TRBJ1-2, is AAGVIQSPRHLIKEKRETATLKCYPIPRHDTVYWYQQGPGQDPQFLISFYEKMQSDKGSIPDRFSAQQFSDYHSELNMSSLELGDSALYFCASSLGRSYGYTFGSGTRLTVV.

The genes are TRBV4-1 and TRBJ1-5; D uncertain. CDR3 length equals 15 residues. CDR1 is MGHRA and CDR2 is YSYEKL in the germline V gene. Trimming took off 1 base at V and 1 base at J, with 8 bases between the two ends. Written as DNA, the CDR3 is TGCGCCAGCAGCCAAGGACCGGCCAGCAATCAGCCCCAGCATTTT. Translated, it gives CASSQGPASNQPQHF.

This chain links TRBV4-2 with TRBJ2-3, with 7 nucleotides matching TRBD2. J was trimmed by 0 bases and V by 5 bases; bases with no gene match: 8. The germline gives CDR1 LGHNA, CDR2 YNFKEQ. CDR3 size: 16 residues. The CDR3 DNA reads TGTGCCAGCAGCGATCGCGGGGGAACTAGCACAGATACGCAGTATTTT. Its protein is CASSDRGGTSTDTQYF.

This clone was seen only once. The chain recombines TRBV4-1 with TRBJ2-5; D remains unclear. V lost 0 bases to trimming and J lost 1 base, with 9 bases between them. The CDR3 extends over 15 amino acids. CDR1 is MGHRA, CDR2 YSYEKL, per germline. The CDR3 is CASSQEWASQETQYF. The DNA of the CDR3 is TGCGCCAGCAGCCAAGAATGGGCTAGCCAAGAGACCCAGTACTTC.

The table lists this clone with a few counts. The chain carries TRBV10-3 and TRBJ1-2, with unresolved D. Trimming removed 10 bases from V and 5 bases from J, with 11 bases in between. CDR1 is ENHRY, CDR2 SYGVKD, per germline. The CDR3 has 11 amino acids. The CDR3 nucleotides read TGTGCCAGCTCGGGAGAGTATGGCTACACCTTC. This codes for CASSGEYGYTF.

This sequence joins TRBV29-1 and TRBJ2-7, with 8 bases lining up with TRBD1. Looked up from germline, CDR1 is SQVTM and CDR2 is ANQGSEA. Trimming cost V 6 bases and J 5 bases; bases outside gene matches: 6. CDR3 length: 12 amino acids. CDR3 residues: CSVIGQGHEQYF. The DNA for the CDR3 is TGCAGCGTGATAGGACAGGGCCACGAGCAGTACTTC.

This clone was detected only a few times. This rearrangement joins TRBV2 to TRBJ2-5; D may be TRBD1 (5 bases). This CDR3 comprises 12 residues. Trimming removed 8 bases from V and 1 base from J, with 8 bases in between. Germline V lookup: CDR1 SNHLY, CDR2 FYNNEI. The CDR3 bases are TGTGCCAGCCTCGACAGCCAAGAGACCCAGTACTTC. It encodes CASLDSQETQYF.

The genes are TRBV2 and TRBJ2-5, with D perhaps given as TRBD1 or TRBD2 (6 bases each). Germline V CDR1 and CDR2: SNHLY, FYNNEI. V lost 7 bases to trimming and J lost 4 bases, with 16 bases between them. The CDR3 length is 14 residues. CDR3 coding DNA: TGTGCCAGCATTGATCTGGGGGGCCGAGAGACCCAGTACTTC. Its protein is CASIDLGGRETQYF. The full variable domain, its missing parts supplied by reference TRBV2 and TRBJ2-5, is EPEVTQTPSHQVTQMGQEVILRCVPISNHLYFYWYRQILGQKVEFLVSFYNNEISEKSEIFDDQFSVERPDGSNFTLKIRSTKLEDSAMYFCASIDLGGRETQYFGPGTRLLVL.

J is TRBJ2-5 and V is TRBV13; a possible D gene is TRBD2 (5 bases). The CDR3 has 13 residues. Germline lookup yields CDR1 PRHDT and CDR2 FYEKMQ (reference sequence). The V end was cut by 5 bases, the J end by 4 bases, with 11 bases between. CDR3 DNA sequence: TGTGCCAGCAGCCCCGAACGGGGAGAGACCCAGTACTTC. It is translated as CASSPERGETQYF.

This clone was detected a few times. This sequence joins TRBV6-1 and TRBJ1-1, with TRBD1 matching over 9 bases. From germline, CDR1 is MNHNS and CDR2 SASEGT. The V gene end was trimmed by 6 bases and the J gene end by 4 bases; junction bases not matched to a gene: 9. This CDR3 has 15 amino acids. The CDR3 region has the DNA TGTGCCAGCAGGAGAAGACAGGGGGAAAGCACTGAAGCTTTCTTT. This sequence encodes CASRRRQGESTEAFF.

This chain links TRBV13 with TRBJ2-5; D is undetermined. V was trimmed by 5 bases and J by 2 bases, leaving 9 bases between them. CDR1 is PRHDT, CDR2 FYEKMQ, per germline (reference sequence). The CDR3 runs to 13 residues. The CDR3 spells CASSPFAQETQYF. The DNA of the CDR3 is TGTGCCAGCAGCCCCTTTGCTCAAGAGACCCAGTACTTC. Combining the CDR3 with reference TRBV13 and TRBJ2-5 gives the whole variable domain AAGVIQSPRHLIKEKRETATLKCYPIPRHDTVYWYQQGPGQDPQFLISFYEKMQSDKGSIPDRFSAQQFSDYHSELNMSSLELGDSALYFCASSPFAQETQYFGPGTRLLVL.

CDR3 in amino acids: CASRGGDEQFF. For the CDR3, the DNA is TGTGCCAGCAGAGGGGGAGACGAGCAGTTCTTC. The chain recombines TRBV6-5 with TRBJ2-1; possible D gene TRBD1, 6 bases. In germline, CDR1 is MNHEY, CDR2 SVGAGI. The CDR3 is 11 amino acids. V was cut by 6 bases and J by 10 bases, with 10 bases left in between.

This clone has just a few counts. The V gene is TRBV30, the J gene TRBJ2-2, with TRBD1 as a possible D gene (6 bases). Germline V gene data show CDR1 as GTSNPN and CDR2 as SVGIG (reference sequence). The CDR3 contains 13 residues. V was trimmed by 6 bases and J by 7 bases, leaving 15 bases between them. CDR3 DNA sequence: TGTGCCTGTCCAGGACAGTCCGGCGGGGAGCTGTTTTTT. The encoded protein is CACPGQSGGELFF.

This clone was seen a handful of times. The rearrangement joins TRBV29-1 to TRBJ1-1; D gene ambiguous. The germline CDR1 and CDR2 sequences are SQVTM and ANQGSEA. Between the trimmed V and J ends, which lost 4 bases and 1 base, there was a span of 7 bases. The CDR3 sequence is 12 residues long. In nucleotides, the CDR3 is TGCAGCGTTGTCAGAGAGAACACTGAAGCTTTCTTT. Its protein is CSVVRENTEAFF.

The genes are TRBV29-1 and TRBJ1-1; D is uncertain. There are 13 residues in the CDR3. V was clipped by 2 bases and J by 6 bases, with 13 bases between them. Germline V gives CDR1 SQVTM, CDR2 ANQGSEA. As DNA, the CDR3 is TGCAGCGTTGAATTAGAGGGAGAGGCTGAAGCTTTCTTT. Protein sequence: CSVELEGEAEAFF.

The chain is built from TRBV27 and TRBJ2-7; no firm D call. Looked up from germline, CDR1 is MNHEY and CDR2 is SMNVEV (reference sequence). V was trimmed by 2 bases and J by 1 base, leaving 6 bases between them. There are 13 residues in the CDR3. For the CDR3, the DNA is TGTGCCAGCAGTTTAGGCACGTCCTACGAGCAGTACTTC. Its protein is CASSLGTSYEQYF.

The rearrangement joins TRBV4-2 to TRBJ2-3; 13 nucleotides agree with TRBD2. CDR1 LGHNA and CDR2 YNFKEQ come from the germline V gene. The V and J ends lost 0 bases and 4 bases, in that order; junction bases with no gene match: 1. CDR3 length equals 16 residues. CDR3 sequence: CASSQEGTSGADTQYF. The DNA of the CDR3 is TGTGCCAGCAGCCAAGAAGGGACTAGCGGGGCAGATACGCAGTATTTT.